The following is a T cell receptor (beta chain) sequence with its context. Its antigen remains unidentified. Amplification used 60 Vbeta primers and 13 Jbeta primers. Sequencing was performed with immunoSEQ multiplex PCR; in TCRdb, only in-frame clones are kept and a portion is missing. The table records about 150,000 clones, about 80% of them present only once. The entry originates in a study of cytomegalovirus exposure and HLA in healthy donors. Study-wide points: Per a prior analysis, the majority of TCR beta V segments were productive roughly 87% or roughly 30% of the time. In a later analysis, a missense DCLRE1C variant was linked to TCR beta V- and J-gene trimming. According to reports, the classifier identified cytomegalovirus status with high specificity and sensitivity.

The CDR3 is 15 residues long. In germline, CDR1 is SGHRS, CDR2 YFSETQ. V dropped 4 bases and J dropped 2; count of bases not matched to a gene: 8. This chain connects TRBV5-1 to TRBJ2-5, with 7 bases matching TRBD2. The sequence derives from a man aged 40-55 years in good health and CMV-seronegative. The sample was PBMCs. The CDR3 spells CASSVQGSGQETQYF. DNA for the CDR3: TGCGCCAGCAGCGTGCAGGGTAGCGGGCAAGAGACCCAGTACTTC.